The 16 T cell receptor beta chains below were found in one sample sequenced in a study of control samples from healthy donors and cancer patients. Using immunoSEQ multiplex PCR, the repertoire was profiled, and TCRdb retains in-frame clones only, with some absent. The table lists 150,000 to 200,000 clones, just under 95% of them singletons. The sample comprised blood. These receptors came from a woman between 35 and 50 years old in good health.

The CDR3 DNA follows: TGTGCCAGCAGCCAGGGAGCTAACTATGGCTACACCTTC. The encoded protein is CASSQGANYGYTF. V gene TRBV4-2 combines with J gene TRBJ1-2; unclear D gene. Trimming removed 3 bases at V and 0 bases at J, with 5 bases between. CDR3 length: 13 residues. CDR1 and CDR2 (germline): LGHNA, YNFKEQ.

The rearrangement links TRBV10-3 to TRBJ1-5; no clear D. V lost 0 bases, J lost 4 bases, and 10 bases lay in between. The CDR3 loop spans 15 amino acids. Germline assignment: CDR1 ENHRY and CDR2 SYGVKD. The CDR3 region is CAISESGIENQPQHF. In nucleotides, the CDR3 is TGTGCCATCAGTGAGTCTGGAATCGAGAATCAGCCCCAGCATTTT.

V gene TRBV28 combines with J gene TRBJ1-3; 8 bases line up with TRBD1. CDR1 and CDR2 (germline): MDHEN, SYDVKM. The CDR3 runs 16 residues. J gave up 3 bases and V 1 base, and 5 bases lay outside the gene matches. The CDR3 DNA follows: TGTGCCAGCAGTTTATTGCAGGGGGCACTTGGAAACACCATATATTTT. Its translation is CASSLLQGALGNTIYF.

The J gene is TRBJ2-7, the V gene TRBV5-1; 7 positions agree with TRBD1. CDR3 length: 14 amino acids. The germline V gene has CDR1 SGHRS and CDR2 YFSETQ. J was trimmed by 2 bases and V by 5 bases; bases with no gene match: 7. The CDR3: CASSPGTVPYEQYF. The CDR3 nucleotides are TGCGCCAGCAGTCCCGGGACAGTGCCCTACGAGCAGTACTTC.

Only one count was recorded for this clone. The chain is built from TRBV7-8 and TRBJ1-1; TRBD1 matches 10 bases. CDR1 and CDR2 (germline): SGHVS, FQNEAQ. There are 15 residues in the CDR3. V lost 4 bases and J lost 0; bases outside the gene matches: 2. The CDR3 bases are TGTGCCAGCAGCTGGACAGGGGGGATGAACACTGAAGCTTTCTTT. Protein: CASSWTGGMNTEAFF.

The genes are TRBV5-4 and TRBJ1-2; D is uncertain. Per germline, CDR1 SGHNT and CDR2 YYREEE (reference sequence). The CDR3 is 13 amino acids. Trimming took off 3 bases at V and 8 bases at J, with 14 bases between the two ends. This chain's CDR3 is CASSSGLTRGYTF. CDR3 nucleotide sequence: TGTGCCAGCAGCTCCGGGCTGACGCGGGGCTACACCTTC. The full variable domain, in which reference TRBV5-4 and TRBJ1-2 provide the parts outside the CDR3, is ETGVTQSPTHLIKTRGQQVTLRCSSQSGHNTVSWYQQALGQGPQFIFQYYREEENGRGNFPPRFSGLQFPNYSSELNVNALELDDSALYLCASSSGLTRGYTFGSGTRLTVV.

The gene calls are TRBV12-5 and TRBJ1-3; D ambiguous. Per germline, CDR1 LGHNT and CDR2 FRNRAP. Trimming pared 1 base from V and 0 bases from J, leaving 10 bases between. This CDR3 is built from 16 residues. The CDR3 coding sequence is TGTGCTAGTGGTTTGGGCCAGGTGAGCTCTGGAAACACCATATATTTT. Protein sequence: CASGLGQVSSGNTIYF.

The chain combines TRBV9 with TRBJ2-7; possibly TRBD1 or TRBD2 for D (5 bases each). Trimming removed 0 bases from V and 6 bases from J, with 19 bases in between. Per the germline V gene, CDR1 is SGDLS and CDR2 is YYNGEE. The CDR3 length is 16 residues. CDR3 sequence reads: CASSVGGGPEGIEQYF. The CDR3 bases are TGTGCCAGCAGCGTAGGTGGGGGACCAGAAGGGATCGAGCAGTACTTC.

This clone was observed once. The DNA for the CDR3 is TGCGCCAGCAGTGAGAGGGACAGGTCGTATGGCTACACCTTC. It yields the protein CASSERDRSYGYTF. J is TRBJ1-2 and V is TRBV10-1; 8 nucleotides agree with TRBD1. CDR1 and CDR2 (germline): WNHNN, SYGVQD (reference sequence). The CDR3 loop spans 14 amino acids. Trimming took 2 bases from V and 5 from J; bases not matched to a gene: 4.

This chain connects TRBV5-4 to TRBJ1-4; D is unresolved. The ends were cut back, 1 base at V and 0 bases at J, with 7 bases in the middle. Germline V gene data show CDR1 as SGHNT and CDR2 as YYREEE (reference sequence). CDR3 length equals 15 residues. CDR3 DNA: TGTGCCAGCAGCTTGTTTAGCGCAACTAATGAAAAACTGTTTTTT. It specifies CASSLFSATNEKLFF.

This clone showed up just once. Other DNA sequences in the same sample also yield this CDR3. For the CDR3, the DNA is TGTGCCAGCAGCCCTGGGTACGAGCAGTACTTC. This translates into CASSPGYEQYF. V gene TRBV12-3 or TRBV12-4 combines with J gene TRBJ2-7; no reliable D call. Trimming took off 6 bases at V and 4 bases at J, with 7 bases between the two ends. The CDR3 contains 11 residues.

This CDR3 reads CASSLGLAGGTGELFF. CDR3 nucleotide sequence: TGTGCCAGCAGCCTCGGACTAGCGGGGGGCACCGGGGAGCTGTTTTTT. The chain employs TRBV7-3 and TRBJ2-2, with 14 bases lining up with TRBD2. The CDR3 runs 16 residues. CDR1 and CDR2 (germline): SGHTA, FQGTGA. With V trimmed by 5 bases and J by 4 bases, 3 bases remained unmatched. Full variable domain (rest looked up from reference TRBV7-3 and TRBJ2-2): GAGVSQTPSNKVTEKGKYVELRCDPISGHTALYWYRQSLGQGPEFLIYFQGTGAADDSGLPNDRFFAVRPEGSVSTLKIQRTERGDSAVYLCASSLGLAGGTGELFFGEGSRLTVL.

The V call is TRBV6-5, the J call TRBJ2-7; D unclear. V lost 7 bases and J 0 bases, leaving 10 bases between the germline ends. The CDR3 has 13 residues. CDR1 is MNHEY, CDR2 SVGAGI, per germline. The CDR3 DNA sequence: TGTGCCAGCAACCCTGCTAGCTCCTACGAGCAGTACTTC. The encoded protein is CASNPASSYEQYF.

The CDR3 region has the DNA TGTGCCAGCAGACTTGACAGGGGGGGTGAAAAACTGTTTTTT. Its translation is CASRLDRGGEKLFF. V is TRBV2 and J is TRBJ1-4, with 9 bases matching TRBD1. There are 14 residues in the CDR3. CDR1 is SNHLY and CDR2 is FYNNEI in the germline V gene. V dropped 6 bases and J dropped 7; count of bases not matched to a gene: 6.

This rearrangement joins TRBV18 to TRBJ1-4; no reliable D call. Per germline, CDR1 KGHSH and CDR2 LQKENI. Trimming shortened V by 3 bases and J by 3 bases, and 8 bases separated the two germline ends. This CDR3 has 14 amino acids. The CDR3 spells CASSPTAANEKLFF. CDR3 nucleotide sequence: TGTGCCAGCTCACCGACGGCGGCTAATGAAAAACTGTTTTTT.

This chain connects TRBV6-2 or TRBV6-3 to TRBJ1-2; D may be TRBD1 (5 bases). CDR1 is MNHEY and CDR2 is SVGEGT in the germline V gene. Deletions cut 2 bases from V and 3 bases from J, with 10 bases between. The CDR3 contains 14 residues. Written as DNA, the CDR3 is TGTGCCAGCAGTTACCGGGGAGGGGACTATGGCTACACCTTC. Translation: CASSYRGGDYGYTF.